The 10 T cell receptor beta chains listed next were all sequenced from one sample in a study of blood T cell repertoires in COVID-19. Libraries were prepared by immunoSEQ multiplex PCR; TCRdb keeps only in-frame clonotypes and omits some of them. The sample lists approximately 200,000 clones; around nine tenths were seen once. The sample comprised peripheral blood. These receptor sequences come from an older man with active or convalescent COVID-19.

This clone was seen a few times. V gene TRBV7-9 combines with J gene TRBJ2-1; 9 bases map to TRBD1. Germline CDR1 and CDR2: SEHNR and FQNEAQ (reference sequence). This CDR3 has 15 amino acids. V trimming: 3 bases; J trimming: 10 bases; junction bases outside the gene matches: 10. Here the CDR3 reads CASSLFSDRGAEQFF. As DNA, the CDR3 is TGTGCCAGCAGCTTGTTTTCGGACAGGGGCGCGGAGCAGTTCTTC.

Concerning this clone itself: Other nucleotide sequences in the sample specify the same CDR3. The chain joins TRBV9 to TRBJ1-6; D might be TRBD1 (5 bases). CDR1 and CDR2 from the germline V gene are SGDLS and YYNGEE. Trimming shortened V by 0 bases and J by 5 bases, and 6 bases separated the two germline ends. The CDR3 consists of 14 residues. CDR3 in amino acids: CASSVGGDNSPLHF. The DNA for the CDR3 is TGTGCCAGCAGCGTAGGGGGGGATAATTCACCCCTCCACTTT.

This clone was detected only once. The genes are TRBV9 and TRBJ1-6; the match to TRBD1 covers 9 bases. V lost 4 bases, J lost 8 bases, and 7 bases stayed unmatched. From germline, CDR1 is SGDLS and CDR2 YYNGEE. This CDR3 is built from 15 residues. CDR3 region: CASSTRDRDYSPLHF. The CDR3 DNA reads TGTGCCAGCAGCACCCGGGACAGGGACTATTCACCCCTCCACTTT.

The V and J genes are TRBV19 and TRBJ1-1; D ambiguous. Germline values: CDR1 LNHDA, CDR2 SQIVND (reference sequence). The CDR3 is 11 residues long. V was clipped by 8 bases and J by 6 bases, with 10 bases between them. The CDR3 nucleotides are TGTGCCAGTTGCCTGGGCGCTGAAGCTTTCTTT. As protein: CASCLGAEAFF.

The gene calls are TRBV18 and TRBJ2-7; possible D gene TRBD1, 6 bases. CDR3 size: 12 residues. Germline V lookup: CDR1 KGHSH, CDR2 LQKENI. Trimming pared 5 bases from V and 3 bases from J, leaving 8 bases between. The CDR3 nucleotides read TGTGCCAGCTCAACGGACAGCTACGAGCAGTACTTC. Protein: CASSTDSYEQYF.

This chain connects TRBV29-1 to TRBJ1-1; 9 nucleotides line up with TRBD1. The CDR3 length is 15 residues. Germline V lookup: CDR1 SQVTM, CDR2 ANQGSEA. The J segment lost 7 bases and the V segment lost 7 bases, leaving 16 bases of the junction unmatched. The CDR3 loop is CSATEGDRVRGEAFF. In DNA, the CDR3 is TGCAGCGCGACGGAGGGGGACAGGGTACGTGGTGAAGCTTTCTTT.

V usage is TRBV6-2 or TRBV6-3 and J usage is TRBJ1-6; 7 bases line up with TRBD1. J was trimmed by 0 bases and V by 6 bases; bases with no gene match: 2. CDR1 MNHEY and CDR2 SVGEGT come from the germline V gene. The CDR3 sequence is 15 residues long. The CDR3 loop is CASSRDSSYNSPLHF. The CDR3 coding sequence is TGTGCCAGCAGCCGGGACAGCTCCTATAATTCACCCCTCCACTTT.

This rearrangement joins TRBV24-1 to TRBJ1-2; 9 bases fit TRBD1. Germline V CDR1 and CDR2: KGHDR, SFDVKD. The CDR3 length is 15 residues. Trimming removed 4 bases from V and 2 bases from J; junction bases left unmatched: 4. The CDR3 DNA sequence: TGTGCCACCAGTGACACACAGGGGGCGAACTATGGCTACACCTTC. Encoded protein: CATSDTQGANYGYTF.

The chain uses TRBV28 and TRBJ2-5; a weak D match, TRBD2 (5 bases). Germline V lookup: CDR1 MDHEN, CDR2 SYDVKM. The CDR3 is made up of 13 amino acids. The V and J ends lost 8 bases and 4 bases respectively, with 14 bases between them. CDR3 sequence reads: CASATPGRETQYF. CDR3 nucleotide sequence: TGTGCCAGCGCTACCCCGGGGAGAGAGACCCAGTACTTC.

As to this clone: Other DNA sequences in the same sample also yield this CDR3. The genes are TRBV5-4 and TRBJ2-2; D may be TRBD1 (6 bases). CDR3 length: 14 amino acids. Trimming pared 0 bases from V and 4 bases from J, leaving 7 bases between. Germline CDR1 SGHNT, CDR2 YYREEE (reference sequence). CDR3 nucleotides: TGTGCCAGCAGCTTGGTAGGGGGCACCGGGGAGCTGTTTTTT. Translated: CASSLVGGTGELFF. The complete variable domain, with remaining parts taken from reference TRBV5-4 and TRBJ2-2, reads ETGVTQSPTHLIKTRGQQVTLRCSSQSGHNTVSWYQQALGQGPQFIFQYYREEENGRGNFPPRFSGLQFPNYSSELNVNALELDDSALYLCASSLVGGTGELFFGEGSRLTVL.